One and the same sample provided the 7 T cell receptor beta chains below, sequenced in a study of cytomegalovirus exposure and HLA in healthy donors. The study ran its PCR with 60 Vbeta and 13 Jbeta primers. Profiled with immunoSEQ multiplex PCR; TCRdb holds only in-frame clones, not every one. The sample has roughly 190,000 clones, around 75% seen once. Specimen: PBMCs. All receptors come from a young woman in good health and CMV-seronegative.

This CDR3 is CASRVTPNTGELFF. Written as DNA, the CDR3 is TGCGCCAGCAGAGTGACTCCGAACACCGGGGAGCTGTTTTTT. The chain links TRBV5-1 to TRBJ2-2; unclear D gene. Trimming cost V 5 bases and J 0 bases, with 8 bases left between them. There are 14 residues in the CDR3. CDR1 and CDR2 from the germline V gene are SGHRS and YFSETQ.

The chain links TRBV19 to TRBJ2-3; 11 nucleotides line up with TRBD2. This CDR3 comprises 16 residues. Per the germline V gene, CDR1 is LNHDA and CDR2 is SQIVND (reference sequence). Germline trimming cut 4 bases from V and 2 bases from J; bases unmatched to any gene: 5. DNA for the CDR3: TGTGCCAGTAGTAAACCGACTAGCGGGGCCACAGATACGCAGTATTTT. Protein: CASSKPTSGATDTQYF.

The genes are TRBV19 and TRBJ2-7; D is unresolved. From germline, CDR1 is LNHDA and CDR2 SQIVND (reference sequence). The CDR3 consists of 10 residues. The V end lost 7 bases, the J end lost 13 bases, and 14 bases lay between the germline ends. The CDR3, as DNA: TGTGCCAGTATATTTTTAGTGATTTACTTC. Encoded protein: CASIFLVIYF.

This clone has more than one count but fewer than ten. The chain combines TRBV28 with TRBJ1-2, with 8 bases fitting TRBD1. Per germline, CDR1 MDHEN and CDR2 SYDVKM. This CDR3 region has 13 residues. The ends lost 6 bases at V and 3 bases at J; junction bases unmatched: 3. The CDR3 sequence: CASSQTGDYGYTF. Written as DNA, the CDR3 is TGTGCCAGCAGCCAGACAGGGGACTATGGCTACACCTTC.

The chain employs TRBV29-1 and TRBJ1-2; 10 bases are a match to TRBD1. Looked up from germline, CDR1 is SQVTM and CDR2 is ANQGSEA. There are 13 residues in the CDR3. V lost 1 base and J lost 8; bases outside the gene matches: 4. CDR3 residues: CSVEGQGARGYTF. The CDR3, as DNA: TGCAGCGTTGAAGGACAGGGGGCGCGAGGCTACACCTTC.

This rearrangement joins TRBV30 to TRBJ2-1; 9 nucleotides line up with TRBD1. Germline V lookup: CDR1 GTSNPN, CDR2 SVGIG (reference sequence). V lost 0 bases to trimming and J lost 9 bases; unmatched junction nucleotides: 6. The CDR3 contains 14 residues. CDR3 nucleotide sequence: TGTGCCTGGAGTGTTGACACAGGGGGCGGTGAGCAGTTCTTC. It specifies CAWSVDTGGGEQFF.

This clone came up a few times. This chain links TRBV2 with TRBJ2-4, with 11 bases that match TRBD2. V dropped 5 bases and J dropped 12; count of bases not matched to a gene: 6. Germline V lookup: CDR1 SNHLY, CDR2 FYNNEI. This CDR3 is built from 13 residues. The CDR3 loop is CASSLLAGGNQYF. The CDR3 DNA sequence: TGTGCCAGCAGTCTTCTAGCGGGAGGCAATCAGTACTTC.